The table lists the clone carrying this TCR beta chain with many counts. Germline CDR1 reads SGHKS; CDR2 reads YYEKEE (reference sequence). The CDR3 runs 16 residues. V was cut by 5 bases and J by 0 bases, with 17 bases left in between. This sample stems from a study of T cells after yellow fever vaccination. Across the whole study: SMART-Seq v4 Ultra Low Input handled preparation of low-cell-number fractions.

TCRdb independently ran MiXCR on the 5' RACE reads; one entry per CDR3 protein. The sample contains some 300,000 distinct CDR3 sequences, 7.5% to 9% of which appear only once. The specimen comprised CD4+ T cells sorted from PBMCs, sampled 5 days after the yellow fever booster vaccination. The origin of this receptor is a man between 18 and 29 years old who received the YFV17D yellow fever vaccine. This chain joins TRBV5-5 and TRBJ1-1; D ambiguous. The CDR3 is CASRPVYRGMNTEAFF. Written as DNA, the CDR3 is TGTGCCAGCAGACCAGTCTACAGAGGTATGAACACTGAAGCTTTCTTT.